The rows below give T cell receptor beta chains drawn from one sample of a study of naive and memory T cell subsets. MiXCR was run by TCRdb on the UMI-ligation and nested PCR reads, yielding one entry per CDR3 protein. The table has around 110,000 distinct CDR3 sequences, about 36% seen once. Material: central memory CD4+ T cells from blood. Every receptor here comes from a human donor in good health. CDR3s include the opening cysteine and the closing phenylalanine or tryptophan. The D gene is left open where the match is weak. For some rows the clone size is stated as once, few or many, or as a class when expanded; others skip it.

d_call: .
j_call: TRBJ2-7
v_call: TRBV20-1
clone_size: few
cdr3_nt: TGCAGTGCTAGAGATCTTCTTTTGGGGGAGGCCCTGTACGAGCAGTACTTC
cdr3_aa: CSARDLLLGEALYEQYF

d_call: .
j_call: TRBJ1-6
v_call: TRBV7-2
clone_size: few
cdr3_nt: TGTGCCAGCAGCTTATCGACAGGATCCTCACCCCTCCACTTT
cdr3_aa: CASSLSTGSSPLHF

d_call: TRBD1
j_call: TRBJ2-1
v_call: TRBV20-1
clone_size: .
cdr3_nt: TGCAGTGCTAGGGCACAGGGGGCAGGGAATGAGCAGTTCTTC
cdr3_aa: CSARAQGAGNEQFF

d_call: .
j_call: TRBJ2-1
v_call: TRBV24-1
clone_size: .
cdr3_nt: TGTGCCACCAGTGATTGGGGGGACGCGAGGGGTGAGCAGTTCTTC
cdr3_aa: CATSDWGDARGEQFF

d_call: TRBD2
j_call: TRBJ2-4
v_call: TRBV19
clone_size: .
cdr3_nt: TGTGCCAGTAGGGATACTAGCGGGAAAAACATTCAGTACTTC
cdr3_aa: CASRDTSGKNIQYF

d_call: TRBD1
j_call: TRBJ1-2
v_call: TRBV28
clone_size: few
cdr3_nt: TGTGCCAGCAGCTGGGACAGGGAGTTTGGCTACACCTTC
cdr3_aa: CASSWDREFGYTF

d_call: .
j_call: TRBJ2-7
v_call: TRBV6-2/TRBV6-3
clone_size: .
cdr3_nt: TGTGCCAGCCGGATCGCGGACAGCTACTACGAGCAGTACTTC
cdr3_aa: CASRIADSYYEQYF

d_call: .
j_call: TRBJ2-1
v_call: TRBV28
clone_size: .
cdr3_nt: TGTGCCAGCGTGGGGGTCATTCGGAATGAGCAGTTCTTC
cdr3_aa: CASVGVIRNEQFF

d_call: .
j_call: TRBJ2-3
v_call: TRBV3-1
clone_size: .
cdr3_nt: TGTGCCAGCGAAAGCACAGATACGCAGTATTTT
cdr3_aa: CASESTDTQYF

d_call: .
j_call: TRBJ1-4
v_call: TRBV28
clone_size: .
cdr3_nt: TGTGCCAGCAGAACTGCGGACAGCACTAATGAAAAACTGTTTTTT
cdr3_aa: CASRTADSTNEKLFF

d_call: .
j_call: TRBJ2-5
v_call: TRBV20-1
clone_size: .
cdr3_nt: TGCAGTGCTATACGGGGTACAGAGACCCAGTACTTC
cdr3_aa: CSAIRGTETQYF

d_call: TRBD2
j_call: TRBJ2-1
v_call: TRBV9
clone_size: .
cdr3_nt: TGTGCCAGCAGCGTAGCTCCCATAGCGGGAGTAAACAATGAGCAGTTCTTC
cdr3_aa: CASSVAPIAGVNNEQFF

d_call: .
j_call: TRBJ1-2
v_call: TRBV20-1
clone_size: .
cdr3_nt: TGCAGTGCTAGTTCGGGCCCTAACTATGGCTACACCTTC
cdr3_aa: CSASSGPNYGYTF

d_call: TRBD1
j_call: TRBJ2-5
v_call: TRBV9
clone_size: .
cdr3_nt: TGTGCCAGCAGCGTAGATTCGGGACAGGGTGTTAAAGAGACCCAGTACTTC
cdr3_aa: CASSVDSGQGVKETQYF

d_call: .
j_call: TRBJ1-1
v_call: TRBV7-2
clone_size: few
cdr3_nt: TGTGCCAGCAGCTTAGCAGGCCGAAGGGCTTTCTTT
cdr3_aa: CASSLAGRRAFF

d_call: TRBD2
j_call: TRBJ2-2
v_call: TRBV7-8
clone_size: few
cdr3_nt: TGTGCCAGCAGCTTAAGCGGGACTAACACCGGGGAGCTGTTTTTT
cdr3_aa: CASSLSGTNTGELFF

d_call: TRBD1
j_call: TRBJ2-7
v_call: TRBV12-3/TRBV12-4
clone_size: .
cdr3_nt: TGTGCCAGCAACTCGGGACAGCTAAAGTACGAGCAGTACTTC
cdr3_aa: CASNSGQLKYEQYF